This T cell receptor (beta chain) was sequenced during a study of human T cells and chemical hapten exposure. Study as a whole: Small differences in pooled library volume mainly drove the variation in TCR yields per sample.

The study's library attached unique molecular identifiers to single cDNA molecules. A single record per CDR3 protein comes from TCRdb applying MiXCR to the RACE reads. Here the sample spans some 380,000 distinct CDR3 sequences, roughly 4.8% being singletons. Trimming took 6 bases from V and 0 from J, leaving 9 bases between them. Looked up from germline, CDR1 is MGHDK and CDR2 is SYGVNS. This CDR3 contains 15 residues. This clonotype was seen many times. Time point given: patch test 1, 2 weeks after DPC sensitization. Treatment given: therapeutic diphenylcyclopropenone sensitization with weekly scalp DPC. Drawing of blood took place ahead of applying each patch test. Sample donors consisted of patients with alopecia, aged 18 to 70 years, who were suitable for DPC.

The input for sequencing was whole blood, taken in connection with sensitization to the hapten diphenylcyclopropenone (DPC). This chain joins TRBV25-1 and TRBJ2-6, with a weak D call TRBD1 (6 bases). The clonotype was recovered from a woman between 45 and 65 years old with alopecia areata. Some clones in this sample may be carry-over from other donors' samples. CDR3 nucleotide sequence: TGTGCCAGCAGGAGGACAGCCTCTGGGGCCAACGTCCTGACTTTC. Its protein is CASRRTASGANVLTF. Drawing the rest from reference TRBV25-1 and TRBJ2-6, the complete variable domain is EADIYQTPRYLVIGTGKKITLECSQTMGHDKMYWYQQDPGMELHLIHYSYGVNSTEKGDLSSESTVSRIRTEHFPLTLESARPSHTSQYLCASRRTASGANVLTFGAGSRLTVL.